This TCR beta chain appears in the sequencing data of a study of Graves' ophthalmopathy and Graves' hyperthyroidism. Researchers took RNA transcripts and amplified TCR beta CDR3 regions from them. First-round RT-PCR relied on HTBI primers, and a second-round multiplex PCR came next. Each CDR3 protein is one row after TCRdb ran MiXCR on the multiplex PCR reads. This sample has 450,000 to 600,000 distinct CDR3 sequences, with less than 40% found just once. The V end was cut by 6 bases, the J end by 6 bases, with 14 bases between. The CDR3 extends over 12 amino acids. Germline lookup yields CDR1 SQVTM and CDR2 ANQGSEA.

This chain uses TRBV29-1 with TRBJ1-2; possibly TRBD1 for D (6 bases). The sample consisted of peripheral blood or thyroid tissue (not recorded which). The sequence was obtained from an adult man with Graves' hyperthyroidism. The CDR3 coding sequence is TGCAGCGTCTTAACAGGGCAAAATGGCTACACCTTC. Encoded protein: CSVLTGQNGYTF.